This is a list of T cell receptor beta chains from one sample in a study of blood T cell repertoires in COVID-19. The data were produced by immunoSEQ multiplex PCR, yet TCRdb's version contains in-frame clones alone and is incomplete. The sample shows 250,000 to 350,000 clones, 88% of them seen only once. Input material: peripheral blood. The receptor set was obtained from a woman aged 30 to 39 with COVID-19, enrolled during active disease. Each CDR3 is given with its conserved first and last residue. Fields, in order: clone size, J gene, V gene, D gene, CDR3 DNA, CDR3 protein. The D gene is left open where the match is weak. Rows give clone size only sometimes, using once, few, many, or a class for an expanded clone.

.	TRBJ2-3	TRBV5-1	TRBD2	TGCGCCAGCAGTTCGGGACTAGCGGTAACAGATACGCAGTATTTT	CASSSGLAVTDTQYF
once	TRBJ2-5	TRBV9	.	TGTGCCAGCAGCGTAGGTATCTCCCACATGGCAGAGACCCAGTACTTC	CASSVGISHMAETQYF
once	TRBJ2-2	TRBV5-1	.	TGCGCCAGCAAAGGACCGGACTCGAACACCGGGGAGCTGTTTTTT	CASKGPDSNTGELFF
.	TRBJ2-7	TRBV2	TRBD1	TGTGCCAGCATAGTAGAGCCGGGACAGGGCAGGGAGCAGTACTTC	CASIVEPGQGREQYF
.	TRBJ1-5	TRBV7-2	TRBD1	TGTGCCAGCAGCTTCCTGACAGGGGGGAATCAGCCCCAGCATTTT	CASSFLTGGNQPQHF
.	TRBJ1-3	TRBV4-3	.	TGCGCCAGCAGCCAAGATCTCAGGGGAAACACCATATATTTT	CASSQDLRGNTIYF
once	TRBJ2-2	TRBV19	TRBD1	TGTGCCAGTAGTTCCCCCAGGACAGGGGGAACCGGGGAGCTGTTTTTT	CASSSPRTGGTGELFF
few	TRBJ2-5	TRBV28	.	TGTGCCAGCAGTTTACAGTACCAAGAGACCCAGTACTTC	CASSLQYQETQYF
.	TRBJ1-1	TRBV7-2	TRBD1	TGTGCCAGCAGCTTCGGACAGGGGAGGATAAACACTGAAGCTTTCTTT	CASSFGQGRINTEAFF
.	TRBJ2-7	TRBV29-1	.	TGCAGCGCCATGGACAGCTACGAGCAGTACTTC	CSAMDSYEQYF
.	TRBJ1-1	TRBV28	.	TGTGCCAGCAGAAATACCGGGGGGAACACTGAAGCTTTCTTT	CASRNTGGNTEAFF
.	TRBJ1-6	TRBV27	TRBD1	TGTGCCAGCAGTTACCTCCGGGGACAGGGTAGTAATTCACCCCTCCACTTT	CASSYLRGQGSNSPLHF
.	TRBJ2-5	TRBV9	.	TGTGCCAGCAGCGTCCTAGACGGTGCGTGGGAGACCCAGTACTTC	CASSVLDGAWETQYF
.	TRBJ2-5	TRBV27	.	TGTGCCAGCAGTTTTATAACGGGGGACCAAGAGACCCAGTACTTC	CASSFITGDQETQYF
.	TRBJ1-6	TRBV2	.	TGTGCCACCCGAAGACTGTATAATTCACCCCTCCACTTT	CATRRLYNSPLHF
.	TRBJ2-5	TRBV2	.	TGTGCCAGCACCGACTCCGACGGGACCCAGTACTTC	CASTDSDGTQYF
.	TRBJ1-3	TRBV7-9	.	TGTGCCAGCAGCCACCCCCAGGGAACTGGAAACACCATATATTTT	CASSHPQGTGNTIYF
once	TRBJ2-1	TRBV4-3	TRBD1	TGCGCCAGCAGCCAAGATGGGACAGGGGTTTACAATGAGCAGTTCTTC	CASSQDGTGVYNEQFF
.	TRBJ2-7	TRBV13	TRBD2	TGTGCCAGCAGCTTAGGTGGGAGGGGCACAACCTACGAGCAGTACTTC	CASSLGGRGTTYEQYF
.	TRBJ2-2	TRBV6-5	.	TGTGCCAGCACGCCTGATTCAGGGTCCGGGGAGCTGTTTTTT	CASTPDSGSGELFF
.	TRBJ1-4	TRBV7-9	.	TGTGCCAGCAGCTTCCAGGGGCGAGAAAAACTGTTTTTT	CASSFQGREKLFF
.	TRBJ2-1	TRBV10-3	.	TGTGCCATCAGTCGAGGGAATGAGCAGTTCTTC	CAISRGNEQFF